This T cell receptor beta chain was found in a study of molecular identifiers for immune sequencing clone quantification. About the research overall: Across replicate runs, RNA obtained from 20,000 or 100,000 naive CD8 cells was divided into five, with four undergoing sequencing.

TCRdb redid the calling of the PCR reads with MiXCR, one entry per CDR3 protein. The table shows some 97,000 distinct CDR3 sequences, with approximately 25% occurring only once. A CD8+CD4-CCR7+CD45RA+ gate was used to sort naive CD8 T cells. Many counts were recorded for this clonotype. The length of the CDR3 is 12 residues. The germline gives CDR1 MNHNS, CDR2 SASEGT. Trimming removed 4 bases from V and 5 bases from J, with 9 bases in between. The chain couples TRBV6-1 to TRBJ2-7; D call uncertain. The sequenced sample was naive CD8+ T cells from blood, with Jurkat cell RNA spiked in. Specified subset: FACS-sorted CD8+CD4-CCR7+CD45RA+ naive T cells. The clonotype comes from a human donor in good health. Some libraries in this study had Jurkat cell RNA spiked in. The CDR3 region has the DNA TGTGCCAGCAGTGTATGGGTCCACGAGCAGTACTTC. Encoded protein: CASSVWVHEQYF.